The entry that follows covers one T cell receptor beta chain sequence. Data came from immunoSEQ multiplex PCR; TCRdb stores just in-frame clones and leaves some out. The sample yields about 710,000 clones, around three quarters seen once. This sample stems from a study of shared clonotypes between healthy human individuals. From germline, CDR1 is SGHTS and CDR2 YDEGEE. This CDR3 is built from 15 residues. J was trimmed by 6 bases and V by 6 bases; bases with no gene match: 12. This TCR was recovered from a woman aged 25 to 39 in good health. The specimen sequenced was memory CD4+ T cells sorted from blood. Subset defined: CD45RA-negative fraction. This rearrangement joins TRBV5-8 to TRBJ2-1; 7 bases match TRBD1. The CDR3 protein is CASTTGAVGGNEQFF. CDR3 nucleotides: TGTGCCAGCACCACAGGGGCAGTAGGAGGCAATGAGCAGTTCTTC.